This T cell receptor (beta chain) was retrieved from a study of blood T cell repertoires in COVID-19 (dated by TCRdb to 2018 to 2021). Broadly, across the study: The collaborator samples originated in the United States, Italy and Spain and spanned the acute and convalescent phases of COVID-19. The prospective study material was composed of cDNA or gDNA derived from T cells, B-cell-depleted T cells, or PBMCs. Deeply sampled blood TCRbeta repertoires from subjects exposed to, actively infected with, or recovered from COVID-19 were included in the dataset. The repertoires were released in a freely available public database intended as a resource for research on the immune response to SARS-CoV-2. Samples were obtained from the ongoing ImmuneRACE study (first 160 participants) and from about 1,300 subjects provided by 6 global collaborators. A de-identified subject ID, COVID-19 status, age in years and sex were almost always included in the sample metadata. Where HLA class I and class II types were available, the types were taken from metadata supplied by the sample provider, not from assay-based typing.

Worth noting for this clone: Its antigen is not yet known. The sample holds no much larger clone one base away, and base qualities are not on file.

TCRbeta CDR3 regions were amplified from genomic DNA using the immunoSEQ Assay, a bias-controlled multiplex PCR. The paper's processing steps were these. Within the assay, amplification of reference gene primers was used to estimate how many nucleated cells each sample contained. To quantify the absolute abundance of each unique TCRbeta CDR3 rearrangement, sequence reads were collapsed and filtered. For each sample, productive Simpson clonality was calculated as the square root of Simpson's diversity index over productive rearrangements. In TCRdb, the immuneACCESS table is reduced to in-frame sequences with V and J assigned. These tables do not hold every clone; where another copy was compared, an unresolved V gene accounts for under half, and the others remain unexplained. V and J calls plus clone size are reproduced from that table; the DNA served to infer D and trimming. Across this sample there are a few hundred thousand clones, with roughly nine tenths seen only once. Clones ranked in the top ten supply about 2.2% of the sample.

Collaborating institutions collected whole blood in K2EDTA tubes following their own protocols. Collaborator samples were shipped for TCRbeta analysis as frozen whole blood, isolated PBMCs, or DNA extracted from either sample type. The germline V gene (reference sequence) specifies MNHNY as CDR1 and SVGAGI as CDR2. The germline V end is reduced by 2 bases and the J end by 3 bases; junction bases left unmatched: 2. Taken from cysteine to phenylalanine, the CDR3 has 14 residues. Only CDR3 DNA remains: 42 bases, in frame from the first base. Paper-wide results and their limitations: Clinical and demographic metadata were provided uncurated, with the amount varying by source and participant.

The V and J genes are TRBV6-6 and TRBJ2-7; the junction holds 9 bases that match TRBD1. This TCR was recovered from a woman in her forties or fifties with acute or convalescent COVID-19. The sample comprised peripheral blood. The CDR3 reads as follows: CASSYVGQGYEQYF. DNA sequence: TGTGCCAGCAGTTACGTGGGACAGGGCTACGAGCAGTACTTC.